These 29 T cell receptor beta chains were all obtained from the same sample, sequenced in a study of response to subunit inactivated influenza vaccine. Via MiXCR, TCRdb re-called the RT-PCR reads, giving one row per CDR3 protein. The sample includes hundreds of thousands of distinct CDR3 sequences, around a fifth of them seen just once. The sample was PBMCs from blood, taken less than 22 months after vaccination. The receptors come from a man between 50 and 70 years old who received an inactivated influenza vaccine.

The genes are TRBV18 and TRBJ2-1; 8 bases are a match to TRBD2. The germline V gene encodes CDR1 KGHSH and CDR2 LQKENI. The CDR3 runs 13 residues. Trimming took 3 bases from V and 5 from J; bases not matched to a gene: 0. The CDR3 nucleotides read TGTGCCAGCTCACCGGGACTAGACAATGAGCAGTTCTTC. Protein product: CASSPGLDNEQFF.

This clonotype was observed at least ten times. The chain joins TRBV6-2 or TRBV6-3 to TRBJ2-7, with TRBD2 identical over 9 bases. The length of the CDR3 is 15 residues. CDR1 and CDR2 (germline): MNHEY, SVGEGT. V gave up 2 bases and J gave up 3 bases; unmatched junction bases: 5. The CDR3 loop reads CASSYGRLADYEQYF. CDR3 in DNA: TGTGCCAGCAGTTACGGGAGACTAGCGGACTACGAGCAGTACTTC.

The chain uses TRBV24-1 and TRBJ2-2; weak D call: TRBD1 (5 bases). CDR3 length: 15 residues. The ends were cut back, 1 base at V and 3 bases at J, with 8 bases in the middle. Germline V gene lookup returns CDR1 KGHDR and CDR2 SFDVKD. The CDR3 reads CATSDLIGDTGELFF. The CDR3, as DNA: TGTGCCACCAGTGATTTAATAGGGGACACCGGGGAGCTGTTTTTT.

The gene calls are TRBV29-1 and TRBJ2-7; 9 nucleotides line up with TRBD1. After removal of 1 base from V and 5 bases from J, the junction contained 3 bases not matched to a gene. This CDR3 is 13 amino acids long. The germline V gene has CDR1 SQVTM and CDR2 ANQGSEA. The CDR3 nucleotides are TGCAGCGTTGAAGGGACAGGGGCCAACGAGCAGTACTTC. It specifies CSVEGTGANEQYF.

The rearrangement links TRBV7-6 to TRBJ2-1; 8 nucleotides line up with TRBD2. Germline V lookup: CDR1 SGHVS, CDR2 FNYEAQ. The CDR3 spans 14 residues. V lost 4 bases to trimming and J lost 3 bases; unmatched junction nucleotides: 2. The CDR3 nucleotides are TGTGCCAGCAGCTCCGGGACTAGCTACAATGAGCAGTTCTTC. Residues: CASSSGTSYNEQFF. The whole variable domain, filled in from reference TRBV7-6 and TRBJ2-1, reads GAGVSQSPRYKVTKRGQDVALRCDPISGHVSLYWYRQALGQGPEFLTYFNYEAQQDKSGLPNDRFSAERPEGSISTLTIQRTEQRDSAMYRCASSSGTSYNEQFFGPGTRLTVL.

This clonotype was recorded a few times. The chain has TRBV6-2 or TRBV6-3 and TRBJ1-6, with 8 bases fitting TRBD1. Germline assignment: CDR1 MNHEY and CDR2 SVGEGT. The CDR3 is 15 amino acids. The junction had 13 bases not matched to a gene; V was cut back by 8 bases and J by 10 bases. The CDR3 is CASGRSRQGSSPLHF. In DNA, the CDR3 is TGTGCCAGCGGGCGCAGCCGACAGGGGAGCTCACCCCTCCACTTT.

This clonotype was observed a handful of times. The genes are TRBV20-1 and TRBJ1-1; no clear D. V was pared by 6 bases and J by 4 bases, with 9 bases between. The germline gives CDR1 DFQATT, CDR2 SNEGSKA (reference sequence). CDR3 length: 11 residues. CDR3 residues: CSAPSRTEAFF. CDR3 nucleotides: TGCAGTGCGCCTTCGCGCACTGAAGCTTTCTTT.

This clonotype has more than one count but fewer than ten. V is TRBV3-1 and J is TRBJ1-5; D is possibly TRBD1 (5 bases). Trimming cost V 0 bases and J 7 bases, with 13 bases left between them. The germline V gene encodes CDR1 LGHDT and CDR2 YNNKEL (reference sequence). The CDR3 loop spans 15 amino acids. The CDR3 protein is CASSQDRNPGQPQHF. The CDR3 nucleotides read TGTGCCAGCAGCCAAGATAGGAACCCAGGGCAGCCCCAGCATTTT.

This chain uses TRBV5-5 with TRBJ1-2; perhaps TRBD1 as D (5 bases). The CDR3 has 14 residues. The V gene's germline CDR1 is SGHKS and CDR2 YYEKEE (reference sequence). The V end lost 0 bases, the J end lost 6 bases, and 12 bases lay between the germline ends. In DNA, the CDR3 is TGTGCCAGCAGCTTGGGGAGGGGCGCGGATGGCTACACCTTC. Protein: CASSLGRGADGYTF. Full variable domain (missing parts from reference TRBV5-5 and TRBJ1-2): DAGVTQSPTHLIKTRGQQVTLRCSPISGHKSVSWYQQVLGQGPQFIFQYYEKEERGRGNFPDRFSARQFPNYSSELNVNALLLGDSALYLCASSLGRGADGYTFGSGTRLTVV.

This clonotype was found a few times. The J gene is TRBJ1-5, the V gene TRBV10-1; 9 nucleotides line up with TRBD1. The CDR3 length is 17 residues. Germline-derived CDR1 and CDR2 are WNHNN and SYGVQD (reference sequence). V lost 6 bases and J lost 2; bases outside the gene matches: 11. As DNA, the CDR3 is TGCGCCAGCAGAGGGGGGACAGGGAAATGGGGCAATCAGCCCCAGCATTTT. It codes for CASRGGTGKWGNQPQHF.

The gene calls are TRBV28 and TRBJ1-5; D might be TRBD1 (5 bases). The CDR3 extends over 16 amino acids. The V and J ends lost 6 bases and 1 base respectively, with 16 bases between them. Germline CDR1 reads MDHEN; CDR2 reads SYDVKM. The CDR3 region has the DNA TGTGCCAGCAGCCAGGGACCCAAGGTGAGCAATCAGCCCCAGCATTTT. Its protein product is CASSQGPKVSNQPQHF.

In this sample, this clonotype turned up a few times. V is TRBV4-3 and J is TRBJ1-2; D is possibly TRBD1 (6 bases). Germline V gives CDR1 LGHNA, CDR2 YSLEER. The CDR3 has 17 amino acids. V shed 4 bases and J shed 4 bases, with 22 bases lying between them. Here the CDR3 reads CASSPVPRGPTSYGYTF. CDR3 in DNA: TGCGCCAGCAGCCCGGTTCCACGGGGGCCTACCTCCTATGGCTACACCTTC.

The chain is built from TRBV19 and TRBJ1-5, with D perhaps TRBD1 (5 bases). The germline gives CDR1 LNHDA, CDR2 SQIVND (reference sequence). Trimming shortened V by 11 bases and J by 7 bases, and 15 bases separated the two germline ends. The CDR3 sequence is 12 residues long. The CDR3 is CACRGVGQPQHF. The DNA for the CDR3 is TGTGCCTGCAGAGGGGTTGGACAGCCCCAGCATTTT.

The chain recombines TRBV7-9 with TRBJ2-7, with D tentatively TRBD1 or TRBD2 (6 bases each). CDR1 is SEHNR, CDR2 FQNEAQ, per germline (reference sequence). The V and J ends lost 1 base and 5 bases respectively, with 9 bases between them. This CDR3 region has 13 residues. The CDR3 reads CASSLEGGHEQYF. The CDR3 DNA follows: TGTGCCAGCAGCTTAGAGGGGGGACACGAGCAGTACTTC.

This clonotype was detected only a few times. The chain carries TRBV6-1 and TRBJ1-5, with D unresolved. Trimming removed 5 bases at V and 5 bases at J, with 16 bases between. The germline CDR1 and CDR2 sequences are MNHNS and SASEGT. The CDR3 is 15 residues long. The CDR3 DNA sequence: TGTGCCAGCAGTCAACTTTTCGGGGTGGATCAGCCCCAGCATTTT. It yields the protein CASSQLFGVDQPQHF.

J is TRBJ2-5 and V is TRBV20-1; maybe TRBD1 (6 bases). Germline V gives CDR1 DFQATT, CDR2 SNEGSKA (reference sequence). There are 15 residues in the CDR3. V was pared by 1 base and J by 0 bases, with 12 bases between. Here the CDR3 DNA reads TGCAGTGCTAGAGGGGCAGGGGTTAACCAAGAGACCCAGTACTTC. Protein: CSARGAGVNQETQYF.

This clonotype was seen repeatedly, ten times or more. The V and J genes are TRBV7-9 and TRBJ1-1; tentative D call: TRBD1 (5 bases). The V gene's germline CDR1 is SEHNR and CDR2 FQNEAQ (reference sequence). The CDR3 is made up of 15 amino acids. V was clipped by 5 bases and J by 3 bases, with 16 bases between them. The CDR3 sequence is CASSRGAGADTEAFF. DNA for the CDR3: TGTGCCAGCAGCCGAGGGGCCGGGGCCGACACTGAAGCTTTCTTT.

The V gene is TRBV5-4, the J gene TRBJ1-1, with TRBD1 matching 7 bases. The CDR3 spans 14 residues. Unmatched junction bases numbered 7, after V lost 2 bases and J lost 6 bases. The germline gives CDR1 SGHNT, CDR2 YYREEE (reference sequence). This chain's CDR3 is CASSLGDRAAEAFF. CDR3 bases: TGTGCCAGCAGCTTAGGAGACAGGGCTGCTGAAGCTTTCTTT.

The chain combines TRBV18 with TRBJ2-1, with TRBD1 matching 7 bases. From germline, CDR1 is KGHSH and CDR2 LQKENI. The CDR3 contains 16 residues. J was trimmed by 0 bases and V by 3 bases; bases with no gene match: 5. The CDR3 DNA is TGTGCCAGCTCACCGGGACAGTTCAACTCCTACAATGAGCAGTTCTTC. Amino acids: CASSPGQFNSYNEQFF.

This chain connects TRBV5-1 to TRBJ2-3, with 7 bases matching TRBD2. The J segment lost 6 bases and the V segment lost 4 bases, leaving 14 bases of the junction unmatched. The germline V gene encodes CDR1 SGHRS and CDR2 YFSETQ. This CDR3 spans 16 amino acids. The CDR3 DNA is TGCGCCAGCAGCCTTGGGATAGCGGGTTCAGCGGATACGCAGTATTTT. Residues: CASSLGIAGSADTQYF. Together with reference TRBV5-1 and TRBJ2-3, the CDR3 gives the full variable domain: KAGVTQTPRYLIKTRGQQVTLSCSPISGHRSVSWYQQTPGQGLQFLFEYFSETQRNKGNFPGRFSGRQFSNSRSEMNVSTLELGDSALYLCASSLGIAGSADTQYFGPGTRLTVL.

Many counts were recorded for this clonotype. The gene calls are TRBV7-9 and TRBJ1-1, with 7 positions matching TRBD1. J gave up 2 bases and V 1 base, and 10 bases lay outside the gene matches. The germline CDR1 and CDR2 sequences are SEHNR and FQNEAQ (reference sequence). CDR3 length equals 17 residues. In DNA, the CDR3 is TGTGCCAGCAGCTTAGATTTAGGGGGCAGGGGTAACACTGAAGCTTTCTTT. Translation gives CASSLDLGGRGNTEAFF.

This clonotype was seen a handful of times. The genes are TRBV10-3 and TRBJ2-3; D is uncertain. Germline V lookup: CDR1 ENHRY, CDR2 SYGVKD. This CDR3 spans 15 amino acids. V was clipped by 3 bases and J by 5 bases, with 15 bases between them. The CDR3 is CAISEGGIWGDTQYF. The CDR3 bases are TGTGCCATCAGTGAAGGCGGAATCTGGGGAGATACGCAGTATTTT.

The genes are TRBV6-5 and TRBJ1-4; tentatively, D is TRBD1 (6 bases). The CDR3 spans 15 residues. Germline CDR1 reads MNHEY; CDR2 reads SVGAGI. Trimming removed 0 bases from V and 6 bases from J, with 11 bases in between. The CDR3 loop reads CASSYSGGADEKLFF. CDR3 DNA: TGTGCCAGCAGTTACTCGGGGGGCGCTGATGAAAAACTGTTTTTT.

This clonotype was seen ten or more times. The rearrangement joins TRBV4-3 to TRBJ1-1; D perhaps matches TRBD1 (6 bases). Germline CDR1 is LGHNA and CDR2 is YSLEER. V shed 3 bases and J shed 1 base, with 18 bases lying between them. The CDR3 contains 17 residues. CDR3 sequence: CASSHSPGTPWNTEAFF. The DNA for the CDR3 is TGCGCCAGCAGCCATTCCCCGGGGACACCTTGGAACACTGAAGCTTTCTTT.

The J gene is TRBJ1-4, the V gene TRBV20-1; no reliable D call. The CDR3 runs to 15 residues. In germline, CDR1 is DFQATT, CDR2 SNEGSKA (reference sequence). V was shortened by 0 bases and J by 4 bases, with 12 bases between the two germline ends. The CDR3 sequence: CSARDSRSDNEKLFF. In nucleotides, the CDR3 is TGCAGTGCTAGAGATTCCAGGTCGGATAATGAAAAACTGTTTTTT.

This chain connects TRBV6-2 or TRBV6-3 to TRBJ1-5; 10 nucleotides agree with TRBD1. Per germline, CDR1 MNHEY and CDR2 SVGEGT. The CDR3 totals 16 residues. Losses at the gene ends were 6 bases for V and 2 bases for J; bases not matched to a gene: 7. CDR3 loop: CASRTVGTGGNQPQHF. The CDR3 coding sequence is TGTGCCAGCAGGACGGTCGGGACAGGGGGCAATCAGCCCCAGCATTTT.

CDR3 sequence reads: CATLLGDYGYTF. The CDR3 coding sequence is TGTGCCACCCTGTTGGGGGACTATGGCTACACCTTC. The V and J genes are TRBV28 and TRBJ1-2, with D possibly being TRBD1 (5 bases). Trimming shortened V by 10 bases and J by 3 bases, and 12 bases separated the two germline ends. The CDR3 runs to 12 residues. The germline CDR1 and CDR2 sequences are MDHEN and SYDVKM.

The chain recombines TRBV6-2 or TRBV6-3 with TRBJ1-3; D ambiguous. CDR1 and CDR2 from the germline V gene are MNHEY and SVGEGT. The germline V and J ends were trimmed by 2 bases and 0 bases, with 8 bases remaining between them. The CDR3 is made up of 15 amino acids. The CDR3 DNA is TGTGCCAGCAGTTACAACCGGTTCTCTGGAAACACCATATATTTT. The encoded protein is CASSYNRFSGNTIYF.

The CDR3 loop is CSVEDRSQYPYEQYF. In nucleotides, the CDR3 is TGCAGCGTTGAAGACCGGAGTCAATACCCCTACGAGCAGTACTTC. This chain uses TRBV29-1 with TRBJ2-7; D gene ambiguous. V was shortened by 0 bases and J by 2 bases, with 14 bases between the two germline ends. The length of the CDR3 is 15 residues. Germline CDR1 is SQVTM and CDR2 is ANQGSEA.